This T cell receptor beta chain comes out of a study of regulatory T cells in long-lasting Graves disease (dated by TCRdb to the early 2020s). For the study in its entirety: In the newly diagnosed Graves' disease group, patients had been taking antithyroid drugs for less than 3 months. Persistent Graves' disease patients were compared with newly diagnosed Graves' disease patients by peripheral blood TCR sequencing and RNA sequencing. The study was conducted in China and was registered as a clinical trial. A total of around 33 samples were covered by TCR sequencing, comprising around 13 persistent and roughly 20 newly diagnosed Graves' disease patients.

Library creation used multiplex PCR. TCRdb lists the instrument as Illumina HiSeq 4000. CDR3 regions were amplified by Arm-PCR with iRepertoire HTBI primers to construct TCR beta libraries. Gel purification was performed on PCR products prior to sequencing. Processing in the source paper ran as follows. A total of under 80 TRBV and more than twelve TRBJ segments were identified across samples and were used for gene usage analysis of CDR3 amino acid clonotypes. COPE and FqMerger were used to merge the filtered high-quality paired reads into contigs. BLAST was used to align contigs to IMGT TRBV, TRBD and TRBJ reference genes, and CDR3 was defined according to IMGT. Any clonotype with a frequency above 0.1% was classified as a highly expanded clone. Shannon entropy was used to measure repertoire diversity, and the Gini coefficient was used to measure V-J evenness. A clonotype found in more than one individual was treated as public. The public reads were quality trimmed at Q25 with fastp and then assembled into clones with MiXCR by TCRdb, keeping productive beta chains. All rows with the same CDR3 protein become a single entry with the most common DNA and genes. Clone size and V and J calls follow TCRdb, not the original study. The sample contains around 360,000 distinct CDR3 sequences, 15% to 20% of them found a single time. The ten largest clones represent around 20% of the sample.

Overall study outcomes, separate from this receptor: Only the TCR beta chain was sequenced and analyzed. Persistent Graves' disease patients showed lower TCR Shannon entropy and fewer highly expanded clones than newly diagnosed patients, suggesting clonal expansion. Persistent patients shared more public clonotypes among themselves (around 2,500) than newly diagnosed patients did (nearly 1,000). TRBV28, TRBJ1-2 and TRBJ2-5 were preferentially used in persistent disease, while TRBV20-1 and TRBJ2-1 were favored in newly diagnosed disease. Because the primary lesion, thyroid tissue, could not be accessed, the study looked at peripheral blood alone. The authors noted that the small sample size was a limitation that may lower accuracy.

As for this clonotype: The specificity of this receptor is unknown. No much larger clonotype is one base removed from it; base qualities were not supplied.

Explained via the paper, the time point label denotes: newly diagnosed GD, antithyroid drugs for less than 3 months. For both TCR sequencing and RNA sequencing, RNA was extracted from PBMCs using TRIzol. Graves' disease was diagnosed according to American Thyroid Association guidelines. Patients were recruited from an endocrinology department in Xi'an, China. Each patient gave 8.5 to 9.5 milliliters of peripheral blood, collected in an EDTA anticoagulant tube. Ficoll Paque Plus density gradient separation was used to isolate PBMCs, and no additional T cell sorting was done. RNA quality was checked with an Agilent 2100 Bioanalyzer and agarose gel, and concentration with a NanoDrop 2000. Based on the germline V gene (reference sequence), the CDR1 and CDR2 sequences are SEHNR and FQNEAQ. V has 5 bases trimmed and J has 8 bases trimmed; junction bases matching no gene number 9. Including cysteine and phenylalanine, the CDR3 has 15 amino acids. The only DNA kept is the CDR3, 45 bases in frame from the first base.

The same sample was also studied in work on T cells in Graves' hyperthyroidism and ophthalmopathy. The second paper states: Graves' hyperthyroidism was defined as stable when no progression to ophthalmopathy occurred over 18 months of follow-up. The hyperthyroidism patients were between 18 and 65 years old and newly diagnosed, with a disease duration of less than 2 months. The study excluded patients with uncontrolled infections, other autoimmune diseases, pregnancy or lactation. Clinical symptoms, serum thyroxine and TRAb, thyroid ultrasound, and orbital computed tomography formed the basis for the diagnoses. The TCR CDR3 was subjected to a first round of RT-PCR using the HTBI primer set and the Qiagen OneStep RT-PCR kit. Most expanded thyroid clonotypes (frequency above 0.001) were also found in blood, which suggests that blood repertoires may mirror thyroid immune responses. A 13 V-J signature model separated ophthalmopathy from stable hyperthyroidism, with 87.88% sensitivity and 81.08% specificity in cross-validation and 80%/75% in testing. In validation, progression to ophthalmopathy was predicted by the model with nearly 71% sensitivity and just over 72% specificity, a median of 6.5 months before onset. A discovery cohort of approximately 97 patients, approximately 44 with Graves' ophthalmopathy and 55 to 60 with stable Graves' hyperthyroidism, was used to find distinguishing TCR V-J signatures. Whether ophthalmopathy could be predicted prospectively was tested in an independent validation cohort made up of fewer than 20 hyperthyroidism patients plus 17 patients who later progressed to ophthalmopathy. For training and testing, the roughly 100 patients in the discovery cohort were randomly divided in a 7:3 ratio. The study also compared thyroid tissue and blood T-cell repertoires from a handful of Graves' hyperthyroidism patients. Once sampling was done, hyperthyroidism patients were given methimazole at a starting dose of 30 mg daily, whereas ophthalmopathy patients were given high-dose intravenous methylprednisolone. A second multiplex PCR round built the libraries, followed by size selection and purification. Libraries were sequenced paired-end with 100 bp reads on an Illumina HiSeq2000. SOAPnuke was used to process the raw data, with reads discarded if the reads contained adapters or uncalled bases, had a mean Phred below 15, or lacked an exact constant-primer or identifier match. COPE v1.2.5 was used to merge the high-quality paired reads, and each unique nucleotide sequence was defined as a clonotype. Clonotypes were aligned to IMGT TRBV, TRBD and TRBJ reference segments using MiTCR v1.1. Analysis was restricted to V-J combinations with a frequency above 0.0001, which covered roughly 99% of repertoires. A TCS score was defined as the ratio between F50 (clonal expansion) and ExV (chaos), using BLOSUM62-based TCRdist between CDR3 peptides within each V-J. Welch's t-statistics and random forest reduced fewer than 600 V-J features to roughly 13, which were used in a naive Bayes classifier (R e1071). No statistical method was used to fix the sample size in advance, and group allocation was not hidden from the investigators. According to the paper, TCR Vbeta CDR3 sequencing was carried out on some 130 peripheral blood samples, which came from over 40 ophthalmopathy, about 75 hyperthyroidism and roughly 17 progressor patients.

The sample was peripheral blood mononuclear cells (PBMCs), taken at new diagnosis, from a patient treated with antithyroid drugs. The sequence links TRBV7-9 to TRBJ2-7; a stretch of 13 junction bases matches TRBD2. This TCR came from a woman aged 18-29 years with Graves disease. Donor details come from another sample of the same person, matched by shared clones. The DNA sequence is as follows: TGTGCCAGCAGCCCACCGGGACTAGCGGGACTCCAGCAGTACTTC. This codes for CASSPPGLAGLQQYF. The variable domain in full, with residues beyond the CDR3 obtained from the reference TRBV7-9 and TRBJ2-7 genes, is DTGVSQNPRHKITKRGQNVTFRCDPISEHNRLYWYRQTLGQGPEFLTYFQNEAQLEKSRLLSDRFSAERPKGSFSTLEIQRTEQGDSAMYLCASSPPGLAGLQQYFGPGTRLTVT.